Shown below are 20 T cell receptor beta chains from a single sample sequenced in a study of a mutant IDH1 vaccine in newly diagnosed glioma. TCRdb's table, derived via immunoSEQ multiplex PCR, lists solely in-frame clones and lacks some. The sample contains about 130,000 clones, roughly 78% of which appear only once. No antigens are known for them. Time point defined: week 11, during vaccination. Vaccination used 300 ug of mutant IDH1 20-mer peptide per dose, with topical imiquimod. Sample: PBMCs, taken from a glioma patient whose treatment included an IDH1 peptide vaccine. The receptor set was obtained from a man between 35 and 55 years old with glioma.

The chain recombines TRBV7-8 with TRBJ1-1, with D possibly matching TRBD1 (5 bases). Trimming removed 1 base from V and 7 bases from J, with 10 bases in between. The CDR3 totals 13 residues. Germline CDR1 SGHVS, CDR2 FQNEAQ. CDR3 DNA: TGTGCCAGCAGCTTAGATGAAGGGGTTGAAGCTTTCTTT. This gives the protein CASSLDEGVEAFF.

The CDR3 reads CATQRSGNTIYF. The CDR3 nucleotides are TGTGCCACCCAACGCTCTGGAAACACCATATATTTT. This chain joins TRBV2 and TRBJ1-3; D remains unclear. Germline loops: CDR1 SNHLY, CDR2 FYNNEI. The CDR3 runs to 12 residues. V lost 10 bases to trimming and J lost 0 bases, with 7 bases between them.

The V gene is TRBV7-2, the J gene TRBJ2-1; the D is unclear. Germline assignment: CDR1 SGHTA and CDR2 FQGNSA. V was clipped by 6 bases and J by 9 bases, with 12 bases between them. The CDR3 runs 12 residues. This chain's CDR3 is CASRTTPFEQFF. Written as DNA, the CDR3 is TGTGCCAGCAGAACAACCCCATTTGAGCAGTTCTTC.

This clone has only a few counts. This chain connects TRBV30 to TRBJ1-1; no firm D call. Germline V CDR1 and CDR2: GTSNPN, SVGIG (reference sequence). V was cut by 3 bases and J by 4 bases, with 9 bases left in between. CDR3 size: 12 residues. DNA for the CDR3: TGTGCCTGGAGCCCCTGGGGCACTGAAGCTTTCTTT. This gives the protein CAWSPWGTEAFF.

CDR3 in DNA: TGTGCCAGCAGCCGCGGGGGGGAGAACACTGAAGCTTTCTTT. Translated, it gives CASSRGGENTEAFF. V gene TRBV7-6 combines with J gene TRBJ1-1; D might be TRBD1 (5 bases). This CDR3 is 14 amino acids long. Germline V gives CDR1 SGHVS, CDR2 FNYEAQ. Trimming stripped 5 bases from V and 1 base from J, with 11 bases between.

V gene TRBV7-9 combines with J gene TRBJ2-5; 11 bases map to TRBD1. The J segment lost 5 bases and the V segment lost 5 bases, leaving 4 bases of the junction unmatched. The length of the CDR3 is 14 residues. Germline-derived CDR1 and CDR2 are SEHNR and FQNEAQ (reference sequence). CDR3 region: CASSIGQGAETQYF. The DNA of the CDR3 is TGTGCCAGCAGCATAGGACAGGGGGCTGAGACCCAGTACTTC.

This clone has a handful of counts. The chain is built from TRBV7-8 and TRBJ1-1, with D possibly matching TRBD1 (5 bases). Germline lookup yields CDR1 SGHVS and CDR2 FQNEAQ. The CDR3 runs 13 residues. The V end was cut by 3 bases, the J end by 5 bases, with 10 bases between. CDR3 nucleotide sequence: TGTGCCAGCAGCTTGGGACCGAGGACTGAAGCTTTCTTT. It yields the protein CASSLGPRTEAFF.

The rearrangement uses TRBV29-1 and TRBJ1-1; 7 nucleotides match TRBD1. This CDR3 contains 12 residues. With V trimmed by 7 bases and J by 11 bases, 13 bases remained unmatched. Germline V gives CDR1 SQVTM, CDR2 ANQGSEA. As DNA, the CDR3 is TGCAGCGGGCGAGGGGGCCCCGTAACGGCTTTCTTT. Its translation is CSGRGGPVTAFF.

This clone occurred a few times. CDR3 bases: TGTGCCAGCAGCCAAGATTATCGGGGGATGAATGAAAAACTGTTTTTT. Translating it yields CASSQDYRGMNEKLFF. V is TRBV4-2 and J is TRBJ1-4; D may be TRBD1 (5 bases). Germline CDR1 reads LGHNA; CDR2 reads YNFKEQ. Trimming removed 0 bases from V and 5 bases from J, with 13 bases in between. The CDR3 consists of 16 residues.

This clone was found once. The rearrangement links TRBV7-2 to TRBJ2-7; 10 bases are a match to TRBD2. Germline-derived CDR1 and CDR2 are SGHTA and FQGNSA. The CDR3 extends over 14 amino acids. Trimming took 5 bases from V and 3 from J; bases not matched to a gene: 4. CDR3 nucleotides: TGTGCCAGCAGCATAGTAGCGGGGGGCTACGAGCAGTACTTC. Its protein is CASSIVAGGYEQYF. Full variable domain (outside the CDR3, taken from reference TRBV7-2 and TRBJ2-7): GAGVSQSPSNKVTEKGKDVELRCDPISGHTALYWYRQSLGQGLEFLIYFQGNSAPDKSGLPSDRFSAERTGGSVSTLTIQRTQQEDSAVYLCASSIVAGGYEQYFGPGTRLTVT.

The chain is built from TRBV18 and TRBJ2-7; the D is unclear. CDR1 KGHSH and CDR2 LQKENI come from the germline V gene. V lost 3 bases and J 3 bases, leaving 12 bases between the germline ends. This CDR3 contains 14 residues. The CDR3 loop reads CASSPSTPNYEQYF. Here the CDR3 DNA reads TGTGCCAGCTCACCTTCGACGCCAAACTACGAGCAGTACTTC.

V gene TRBV6-5 combines with J gene TRBJ2-7; 8 bases fit TRBD1. Germline assignment: CDR1 MNHEY and CDR2 SVGAGI. This CDR3 has 15 amino acids. Unmatched junction bases numbered 11, after V lost 6 bases and J lost 4 bases. CDR3: CASSRANQGAYEQYF. CDR3 in DNA: TGTGCCAGCAGCCGTGCCAATCAGGGGGCTTACGAGCAGTACTTC.

This sequence joins TRBV4-1 and TRBJ2-3; 13 nucleotides align to TRBD2. Germline values: CDR1 MGHRA, CDR2 YSYEKL. The V gene end was trimmed by 5 bases and the J gene end by 3 bases; junction bases not matched to a gene: 8. The CDR3 sequence is 17 residues long. The CDR3 coding sequence is TGCGCCAGCAGCTTCCGACTAGCGGGGGGCAAGACAGATACGCAGTATTTT. Its protein product is CASSFRLAGGKTDTQYF.

This chain connects TRBV6-6 to TRBJ2-7; D possibly corresponds to TRBD1 (6 bases). Germline-derived CDR1 and CDR2 are MNHNY and SVGAGI (reference sequence). This CDR3 has 13 amino acids. The V and J ends lost 2 bases and 4 bases respectively, with 9 bases between them. The DNA for the CDR3 is TGTGCCAGCAGTTACCCAACAGGGTACGAGCAGTACTTC. This encodes CASSYPTGYEQYF.

The chain is built from TRBV18 and TRBJ1-2, with D possibly TRBD1 on 6 matching bases. The CDR3 sequence is 14 residues long. In germline, CDR1 is KGHSH, CDR2 LQKENI. Trimming cost V 3 bases and J 9 bases, with 17 bases left between them. CDR3 region: CASSPDLDQGSYTF. For the CDR3, the DNA is TGTGCCAGCTCACCTGACCTCGATCAGGGGAGCTACACCTTC.

Turning to this clone: One end of the junction does not line up with germline, which may come from a read error. CDR3 sequence: CASTLAAVQYEQYF. The CDR3 DNA sequence: TGTGCCAGCACCTTGGCAGCGGTACAATACGAGCAGTACTTC. The rearrangement uses TRBV5-6 and TRBJ2-7, with D possibly being TRBD2 (5 bases). The CDR3 consists of 14 residues. Germline V gives CDR1 SGHDT, CDR2 YYEEEE.

The chain couples TRBV18 to TRBJ1-3; 8 positions agree with TRBD1. From germline, CDR1 is KGHSH and CDR2 LQKENI. The CDR3 is 18 residues long. The V and J ends lost 1 base and 1 base, in that order; junction bases with no gene match: 9. CDR3 nucleotides: TGTGCCAGCTCACCACTTGGCGCAGGGGGCGAATCTGGAAACACCATATATTTT. It is translated as CASSPLGAGGESGNTIYF.

The rearrangement uses TRBV4-1 and TRBJ1-5; 8 bases fit TRBD1. V lost 3 bases to trimming and J lost 4 bases; unmatched junction nucleotides: 8. Germline V gene lookup returns CDR1 MGHRA and CDR2 YSYEKL. The CDR3 is 16 amino acids. CDR3: CASSQGAGGVNQPQHF. The CDR3 DNA is TGCGCCAGCAGCCAGGGAGCAGGGGGCGTGAATCAGCCCCAGCATTTT.

The rearrangement links TRBV5-1 to TRBJ2-5, with TRBD2 matching 13 bases. This CDR3 spans 17 amino acids. V trimming: 1 base; J trimming: 4 bases; junction bases outside the gene matches: 7. The germline CDR1 and CDR2 sequences are SGHRS and YFSETQ. Written as DNA, the CDR3 is TGCGCCAGCAGCTTGAGGACTAGCGGGAGTGGGGGAGAGACCCAGTACTTC. Its translation: CASSLRTSGSGGETQYF.

This chain connects TRBV23-1 to TRBJ2-1; 8 nucleotides agree with TRBD2. TRBV23-1 is known as an ORF, though its function is uncertain. This CDR3 has 14 residues. Trimming removed 3 bases from V and 4 bases from J; junction bases left unmatched: 2. CDR3 sequence (DNA): TGCGCCAGCAGTCAGAGCGGGGGTTACAATGAGCAGTTCTTC. This encodes CASSQSGGYNEQFF.